The rows below give T cell receptor beta chains drawn from one sample of a study of cytomegalovirus exposure and HLA in healthy donors. Here immunoSEQ multiplex PCR was the method, and the copy in TCRdb shows in-frame clones only, minus some. This table has 170,000 or so clones, approximately 86% appearing once. Sequenced input: PBMCs. All receptors derive from a young woman in good health and CMV-seronegative. Both conserved end residues are part of each CDR3. A D gene is named only where the DNA matches it firmly. A row's size may be missing; if present it is once, few, many or a size class.

v_gene: TRBV27
abundance: NA
d_gene: TRBD2
j_gene: TRBJ2-7
CDR3aa: CASSLSRGVLQYEQYF
CDR3nt: TGTGCCAGCAGTTTAAGTCGGGGGGTCCTCCAATACGAGCAGTACTTC

v_gene: TRBV30
abundance: NA
d_gene: NA
j_gene: TRBJ2-7
CDR3aa: CASIIEGGTHEQYF
CDR3nt: TGTGCCTCAATAATCGAGGGGGGGACCCACGAGCAGTACTTC

v_gene: TRBV11-2
abundance: NA
d_gene: NA
j_gene: TRBJ2-7
CDR3aa: CASSSRGRGEQYF
CDR3nt: TGTGCCAGCAGCTCCAGGGGCCGAGGCGAGCAGTACTTC

v_gene: TRBV7-9
abundance: NA
d_gene: NA
j_gene: TRBJ2-7
CDR3aa: CASSSLAAYEQYF
CDR3nt: TGTGCCAGCAGCTCCCTGGCGGCCTACGAGCAGTACTTC

v_gene: TRBV5-4
abundance: NA
d_gene: NA
j_gene: TRBJ1-4
CDR3aa: CASSLSGSLREKLFF
CDR3nt: TGTGCCAGCAGCTTGAGTGGCAGCTTGAGGGAAAAACTGTTTTTT

v_gene: TRBV27
abundance: NA
d_gene: NA
j_gene: TRBJ1-1
CDR3aa: CASRRLDGTEAFF
CDR3nt: TGTGCCAGCAGACGACTTGACGGTACTGAAGCTTTCTTT

v_gene: TRBV5-1
abundance: NA
d_gene: TRBD1
j_gene: TRBJ2-7
CDR3aa: CASSLAGQGPYEQYF
CDR3nt: TGCGCCAGCAGCTTGGCAGGACAGGGTCCCTACGAGCAGTACTTC

v_gene: TRBV14
abundance: NA
d_gene: NA
j_gene: TRBJ2-7
CDR3aa: CASSQRLAYGVGSYEQYF
CDR3nt: TGTGCCAGCAGCCAAAGATTGGCCTATGGAGTGGGCTCCTACGAGCAGTACTTC

v_gene: TRBV2
abundance: NA
d_gene: TRBD2
j_gene: TRBJ2-7
CDR3aa: CASSGLAGGYEQYF
CDR3nt: TGTGCCAGCAGTGGTCTAGCGGGGGGCTACGAGCAGTACTTC

v_gene: TRBV30
abundance: NA
d_gene: NA
j_gene: TRBJ2-7
CDR3aa: CAWSVQVYEQYF
CDR3nt: TGTGCCTGGAGTGTACAAGTCTACGAGCAGTACTTC

v_gene: TRBV29-1
abundance: NA
d_gene: TRBD2
j_gene: TRBJ2-3
CDR3aa: CSVLGTSGGSTDTQYF
CDR3nt: TGCAGCGTTTTAGGGACTAGCGGGGGCAGCACAGATACGCAGTATTTT

v_gene: TRBV7-9
abundance: NA
d_gene: TRBD2
j_gene: TRBJ2-1
CDR3aa: CASSYSGDSYNEQFF
CDR3nt: TGTGCCAGCAGCTATAGCGGGGACTCCTACAATGAGCAGTTCTTC

v_gene: TRBV4-2
abundance: NA
d_gene: NA
j_gene: TRBJ2-5
CDR3aa: CASSLERQETQYF
CDR3nt: TGTGCCAGCAGCCTTGAGCGGCAAGAGACCCAGTACTTC

v_gene: TRBV7-9
abundance: NA
d_gene: NA
j_gene: TRBJ2-7
CDR3aa: CASSLVQGGMEQYF
CDR3nt: TGTGCCAGCAGCTTAGTACAGGGTGGAATGGAGCAGTACTTC

v_gene: TRBV7-3
abundance: NA
d_gene: NA
j_gene: TRBJ1-5
CDR3aa: CASSEGPNQPQHF
CDR3nt: TGTGCCAGCAGCGAGGGCCCGAATCAGCCCCAGCATTTT

v_gene: TRBV7-8
abundance: NA
d_gene: TRBD1
j_gene: TRBJ1-1
CDR3aa: CASSSTFFRDSQENTEAFF
CDR3nt: TGTGCCAGCAGCTCGACATTCTTCCGGGACAGCCAAGAGAACACTGAAGCTTTCTTT

v_gene: TRBV28
abundance: NA
d_gene: NA
j_gene: TRBJ1-1
CDR3aa: CASRERHLFF
CDR3nt: TGTGCCAGCAGAGAGAGGCATCTTTTCTTT

v_gene: TRBV7-2
abundance: NA
d_gene: NA
j_gene: TRBJ1-4
CDR3aa: CASSLGEENEKLFF
CDR3nt: TGTGCCAGCAGCTTAGGGGAGGAAAATGAAAAACTGTTTTTT

v_gene: TRBV28
abundance: NA
d_gene: TRBD1
j_gene: TRBJ2-1
CDR3aa: CASSSTGGRNGQFF
CDR3nt: TGTGCCAGCAGTTCGACAGGGGGCAGAAATGGGCAGTTCTTC

v_gene: TRBV2
abundance: few
d_gene: NA
j_gene: TRBJ1-2
CDR3aa: CASSATANYGYTF
CDR3nt: TGTGCCAGCAGTGCTACGGCTAACTATGGCTACACCTTC

v_gene: TRBV6-6
abundance: few
d_gene: NA
j_gene: TRBJ2-7
CDR3aa: CATRGGRGEQYF
CDR3nt: TGTGCCACCAGAGGGGGACGAGGCGAGCAGTACTTC

v_gene: TRBV7-9
abundance: NA
d_gene: TRBD1
j_gene: TRBJ2-7
CDR3aa: CSSSRTGNSYEQYF
CDR3nt: TGTTCCAGCAGCCGGACAGGAAACTCCTACGAGCAGTACTTC